The entry below gives a single TCR beta chain sequence along with its context. As yet, its antigen is unknown. The record originates from a study of T cell responses to AZD1222 COVID-19 vaccine. General observations from the study: The sample set comprised mostly white British donors with more females, and clonal diversity was possibly underestimated.

This CDR3 is 15 amino acids long. V dropped 7 bases and J dropped 6 bases, with 19 bases sitting between them. CDR1 and CDR2 from the germline V gene are MNHEY and SVGAGI. Assay used: immunoSEQ multiplex PCR; TCRdb lists only in-frame clones, some missing. The sample gives 150,000 or so clones, roughly nine tenths of which show up once; 4.5% to 6% is in the top ten. The chain recombines TRBV6-5 with TRBJ1-5; no reliable D call. Sequenced material: peripheral blood, taken on day 0 of MenACWY control vaccination. The receptor was isolated from an adult in good health. CDR3 amino acids: CASTLLEGSIQPQHF. CDR3 sequence (DNA): TGTGCCAGCACCCTTCTAGAAGGGTCGATTCAGCCCCAGCATTTT.